This entry concerns a single TCR beta chain. Germline loops: CDR1 SGHTA, CDR2 FQGNSA. The CDR3 spans 16 residues. Trimming removed 1 base from V and 0 bases from J, with 12 bases in between. The data are from a study of OX40 agonist ivuxolimab in advanced cancers. TCRdb's table, derived via immunoSEQ multiplex PCR, lists solely in-frame clones and lacks some. The repertoire holds about 91,000 clones, with approximately 89% as singletons. This clonotype was sampled from an adult with an advanced solid tumor such as melanoma, head and neck, liver or kidney cancer. V gene TRBV7-2 combines with J gene TRBJ2-5; D possibly corresponds to TRBD2 (6 bases). The input for sequencing was CD4+ or CD8+ T cells sorted from blood, taken in a trial of the OX40 agonist ivuxolimab. CDR3 residues: CASSLGTTRYQETQYF. For the CDR3, the DNA is TGTGCCAGCAGCTTAGGGACTACAAGGTACCAAGAGACCCAGTACTTC.